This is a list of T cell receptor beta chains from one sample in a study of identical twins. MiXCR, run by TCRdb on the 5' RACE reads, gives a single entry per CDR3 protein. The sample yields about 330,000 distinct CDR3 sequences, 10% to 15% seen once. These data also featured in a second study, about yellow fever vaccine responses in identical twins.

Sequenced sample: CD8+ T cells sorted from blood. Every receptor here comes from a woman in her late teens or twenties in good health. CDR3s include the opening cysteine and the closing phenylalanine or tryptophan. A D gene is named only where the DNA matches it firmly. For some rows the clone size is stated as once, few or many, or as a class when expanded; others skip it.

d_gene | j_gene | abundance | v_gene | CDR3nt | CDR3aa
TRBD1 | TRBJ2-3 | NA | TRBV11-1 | TGTGCCAGCAGCTTCGGACCGGGACAGCGACGCACAGATACGCAGTATTTT | CASSFGPGQRRTDTQYF
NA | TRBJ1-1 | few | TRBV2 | TGTGCCAGCATAATCCGGGCTGAAGCTTTCTTT | CASIIRAEAFF
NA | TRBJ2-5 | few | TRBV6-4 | TGTGCCAGCAGTGGGAGGGGGTATGCGGAGACCCAGTACTTC | CASSGRGYAETQYF
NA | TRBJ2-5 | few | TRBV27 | TGTGCCAGCAGTCTCTCCCATTCCGGTCGGGAAGAGACCCAGTACTTC | CASSLSHSGREETQYF
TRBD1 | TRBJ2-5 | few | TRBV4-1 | TGCGCCAGCAGCGTCGGGACAGCCCAAGAGACCCAGTACTTC | CASSVGTAQETQYF
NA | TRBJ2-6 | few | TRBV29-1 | TGCAGCGTTGAAGATCTAGGACAGTGGTCCTCTGGGGCCAACGTCCTGACTTTC | CSVEDLGQWSSGANVLTF
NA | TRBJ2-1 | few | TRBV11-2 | TGTGCCAGCAGCTTTAGGGACTCGGGCTGGGGCGATGAGCAGTTCTTC | CASSFRDSGWGDEQFF
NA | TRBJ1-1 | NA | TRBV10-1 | TGCGCCAGCAGTGAGTCGATCGAGGGGGGCACTGAAGCTTTCTTT | CASSESIEGGTEAFF
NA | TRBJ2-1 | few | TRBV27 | TGTGCCAGCAGTTTATACGCGGGACAGACTAACAATGAGCAGTTCTTC | CASSLYAGQTNNEQFF
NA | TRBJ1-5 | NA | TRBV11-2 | TGTGCCAGCAGCTTAGATATGGGGGGGGGCAATCAGCCCCAGCATTTT | CASSLDMGGGNQPQHF
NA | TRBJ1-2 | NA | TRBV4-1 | TGCGCCAGCAGCCAAGGTTACGACTTCTATGGCTACACCTTC | CASSQGYDFYGYTF
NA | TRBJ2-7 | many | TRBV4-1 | TGCGCCAGCAGCCAAGAATTGTCCTACGAGCAGTACTTC | CASSQELSYEQYF
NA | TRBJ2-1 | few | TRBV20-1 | TGCAGTGCTAATAACGGAGGGGGGAGGAACTACAATGAGCAGTTCTTC | CSANNGGGRNYNEQFF
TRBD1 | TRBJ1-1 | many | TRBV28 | TGTGCCAGCAGCCCGACAGGGTTGGGCACTGAAGCTTTCTTT | CASSPTGLGTEAFF
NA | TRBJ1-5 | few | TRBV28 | TGTGCCTGCGGCTGGCAGGGCCACAATCAGCCCCAGCATTTT | CACGWQGHNQPQHF
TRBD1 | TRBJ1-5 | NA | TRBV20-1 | TGCAGTGCTAGAGATCTCGGGACAGGGGATCAGCCCCAGCATTTT | CSARDLGTGDQPQHF
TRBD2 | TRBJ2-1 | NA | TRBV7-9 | TGTGCCAGCAGCCAGGGACTAGCGGGAGATAATGAGCAGTTCTTC | CASSQGLAGDNEQFF
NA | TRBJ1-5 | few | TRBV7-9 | TGTGCCAGCAGCTTAGATGGGATCCTCCGGGATCAGCCCCAGCATTTT | CASSLDGILRDQPQHF
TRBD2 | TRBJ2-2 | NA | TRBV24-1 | TGTGCCACCAGTGAAGAATTAGCGGGGAGCGGGGAGCTGTTTTTT | CATSEELAGSGELFF
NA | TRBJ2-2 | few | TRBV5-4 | TGTGCCAGCAGCTCCTCGGGGCTCGGCACCGGGGAGCTGTTTTTT | CASSSSGLGTGELFF
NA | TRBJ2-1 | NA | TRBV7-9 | TGTGCCAGCAGCTTAACCTACCCGACTGGGGATGAGCAGTTCTTC | CASSLTYPTGDEQFF
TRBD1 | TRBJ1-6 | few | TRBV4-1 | TGCGCCAGCAGTCACAAACAGGGGGTTGACTCACCCCTCCACTTT | CASSHKQGVDSPLHF
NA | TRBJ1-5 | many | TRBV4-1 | TGCGCCAGCAGCCAAGAAGCCAGGAGCAATCAGCCCCAGCATTTT | CASSQEARSNQPQHF
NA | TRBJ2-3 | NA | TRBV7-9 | TGTGCCAGCAGCCGACTGACGCAATCTAGCACAGATACGCAGTATTTT | CASSRLTQSSTDTQYF
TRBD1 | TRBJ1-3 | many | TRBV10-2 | TGCGCCAGCAGTGAGGCAGGGGGCTCTGGAAACACCATATATTTT | CASSEAGGSGNTIYF
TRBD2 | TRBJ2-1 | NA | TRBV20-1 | TGCAGTGCCCGACTGTTAGCGGGCGATGAGCAGTTCTTC | CSARLLAGDEQFF
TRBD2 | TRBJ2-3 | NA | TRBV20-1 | TGCAGTGCTACTATTAGCGGGAGTTCTTTCACAGATACGCAGTATTTT | CSATISGSSFTDTQYF
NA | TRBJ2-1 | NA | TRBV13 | TGTGCCAGCAGCTCCAGCTTAAACAATGAGCAGTTCTTC | CASSSSLNNEQFF
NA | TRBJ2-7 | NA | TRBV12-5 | TGTGCTAGTGGTTTGGCCTATCCTAGGGGGTCCTACGAGCAGTACTTC | CASGLAYPRGSYEQYF
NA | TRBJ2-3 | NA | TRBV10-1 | TGCGCCAGCAGTGAGTCGCCCCTTGCAGATACGCAGTATTTT | CASSESPLADTQYF
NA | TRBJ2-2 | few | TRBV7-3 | TGTGCCAGCGGGCGGGCCACCGGGGAGCTGTTTTTT | CASGRATGELFF
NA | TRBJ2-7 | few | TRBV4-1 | TGCGCCAGCAGCCAAAATCAGGGCTACGAGCAGTACTTC | CASSQNQGYEQYF
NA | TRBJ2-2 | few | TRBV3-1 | TGTGCCAGCAGCCAAGATAACACCGGGGAGCTGTTTTTT | CASSQDNTGELFF
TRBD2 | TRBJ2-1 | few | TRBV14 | TGTGCCAGCAGCCCGCGCGGGAGGGCCCTCAGCGATGAGCAGTTCTTC | CASSPRGRALSDEQFF
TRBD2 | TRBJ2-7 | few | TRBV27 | TGTGCCAGCAGCCCAGCGGGAGTTTTCTACGAGCAGTACTTC | CASSPAGVFYEQYF
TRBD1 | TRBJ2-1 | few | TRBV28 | TGTGCCAGCAGAACTCAGGGGGCCTATGAGCAGTTCTTC | CASRTQGAYEQFF